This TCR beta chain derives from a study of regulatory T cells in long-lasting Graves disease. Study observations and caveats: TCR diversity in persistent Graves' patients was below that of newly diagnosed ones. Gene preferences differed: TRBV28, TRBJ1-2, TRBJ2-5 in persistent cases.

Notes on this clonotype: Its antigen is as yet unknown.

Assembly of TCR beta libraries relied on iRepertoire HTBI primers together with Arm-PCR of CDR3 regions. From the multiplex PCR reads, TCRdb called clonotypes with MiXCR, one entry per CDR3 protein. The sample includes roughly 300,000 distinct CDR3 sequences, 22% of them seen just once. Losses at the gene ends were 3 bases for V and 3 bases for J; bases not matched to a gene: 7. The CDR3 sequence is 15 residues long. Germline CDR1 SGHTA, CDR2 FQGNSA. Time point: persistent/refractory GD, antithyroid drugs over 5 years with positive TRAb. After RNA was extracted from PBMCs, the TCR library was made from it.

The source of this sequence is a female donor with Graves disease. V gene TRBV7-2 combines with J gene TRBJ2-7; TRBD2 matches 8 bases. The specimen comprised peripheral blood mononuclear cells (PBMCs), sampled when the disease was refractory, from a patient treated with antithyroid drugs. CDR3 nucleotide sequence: TGTGCCAGCAGCTTGGAACTAGCGGAAAACTACGAGCAGTACTTC. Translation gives CASSLELAENYEQYF.